The clone carrying this T cell receptor (beta chain) was picked up many times. What it binds is not known. This sample is drawn from a study of post-analysis software for immune sequencing data. On the study more broadly: Included among the disease courses, which were recorded for the cohort, were relapsing-remitting, secondary progressive and progressive-relapsing multiple sclerosis.

Per germline, CDR1 DFQATT and CDR2 SNEGSKA (reference sequence). The CDR3 is made up of 13 amino acids. The V and J ends lost 3 bases and 11 bases, in that order; junction bases with no gene match: 9. Study-wide results and caveats: Comparison with controls showed significantly lower normalized Chao1 diversity in multiple sclerosis patients. With TRBV5-6, TRBV5-1 and TRBV20-1 included, several TRBV segments were more frequent in patients than in controls.

Unique-molecular-identifier-tagged TCR beta cDNA libraries were used. Out of roughly 0.85 to 11 million T cells, roughly 0.5 million cDNA molecules were generated. Via MiXCR, TCRdb re-called the PCR reads, giving one row per CDR3 protein. The sample lists roughly 180,000 distinct CDR3 sequences; around 28% were seen once. The chain is built from TRBV20-1 and TRBJ2-1, with TRBD1 matching 8 bases. Sequenced input: blood. The receptor comes from a girl between 5 and 17 years old with multiple sclerosis. In DNA, the CDR3 is TGCAGTGCTAGTTCAGGGGGCGCGGTGAAGCAGTTCTTC. As protein: CSASSGGAVKQFF.